This TCR beta chain derives from a study of shared clonotypes between healthy human individuals. The naive CD8 fraction comprised CD45RO-negative cells positively selected for CCR7 and excluded terminally differentiated effector memory CD45RA+ cells. Caucasian adults residing in Nashville, Tennessee made up all the donors. Samples underwent the assay at deep level. Produced via immunoSEQ multiplex PCR; TCRdb's table is partial and in-frame only. Of about 2 million clones detected, roughly 94% appear once; the ten largest clones hold more than 0.9%. Trimming pared 0 bases from V and 5 bases from J, leaving 12 bases between. CDR3 length: 14 residues. CDR1 is SGHRS and CDR2 is YFSETQ in the germline V gene.

This sequence joins TRBV5-1 and TRBJ2-7, with unresolved D. The specimen was naive CD8+ T cells sorted from blood. The origin of this receptor is a young man in good health. The chain's CDR3 is CASSLARYVDEQYF. The CDR3 DNA sequence: TGCGCCAGCAGCTTGGCTAGATACGTGGACGAGCAGTACTTC.